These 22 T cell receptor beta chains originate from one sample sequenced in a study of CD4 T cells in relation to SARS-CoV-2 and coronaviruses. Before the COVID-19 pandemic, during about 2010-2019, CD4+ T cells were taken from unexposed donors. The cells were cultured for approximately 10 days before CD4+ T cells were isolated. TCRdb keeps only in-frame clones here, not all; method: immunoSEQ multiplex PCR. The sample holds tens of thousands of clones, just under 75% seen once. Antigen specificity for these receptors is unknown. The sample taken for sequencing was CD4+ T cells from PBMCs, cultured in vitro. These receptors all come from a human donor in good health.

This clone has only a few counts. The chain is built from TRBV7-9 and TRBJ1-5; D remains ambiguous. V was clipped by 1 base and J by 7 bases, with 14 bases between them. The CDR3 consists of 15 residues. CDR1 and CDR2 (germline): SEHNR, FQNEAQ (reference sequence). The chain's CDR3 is CASSLGNGGRQPQHF. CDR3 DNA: TGTGCCAGCAGCTTAGGAAACGGAGGGAGGCAGCCCCAGCATTTT.

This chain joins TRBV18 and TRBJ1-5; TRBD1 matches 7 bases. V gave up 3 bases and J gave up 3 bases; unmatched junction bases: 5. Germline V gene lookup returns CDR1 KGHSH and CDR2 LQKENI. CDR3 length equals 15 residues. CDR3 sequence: CASSPLGTVNQPQHF. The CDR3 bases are TGTGCCAGCTCACCCCTCGGGACAGTCAATCAGCCCCAGCATTTT.

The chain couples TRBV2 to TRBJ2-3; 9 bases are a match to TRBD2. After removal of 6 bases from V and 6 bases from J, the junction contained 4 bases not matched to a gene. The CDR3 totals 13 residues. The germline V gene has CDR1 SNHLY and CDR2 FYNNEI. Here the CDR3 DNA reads TGTGCCAGCAGGCGGGAGGGCCGTGATACGCAGTATTTT. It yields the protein CASRREGRDTQYF. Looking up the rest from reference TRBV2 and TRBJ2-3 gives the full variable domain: EPEVTQTPSHQVTQMGQEVILRCVPISNHLYFYWYRQILGQKVEFLVSFYNNEISEKSEIFDDQFSVERPDGSNFTLKIRSTKLEDSAMYFCASRREGRDTQYFGPGTRLTVL.

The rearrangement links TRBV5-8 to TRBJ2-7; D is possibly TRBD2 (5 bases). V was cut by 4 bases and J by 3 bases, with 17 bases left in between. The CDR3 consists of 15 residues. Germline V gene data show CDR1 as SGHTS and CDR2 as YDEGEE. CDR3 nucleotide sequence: TGTGCCAGCAGCAGGCATCGGGTGGAGGACTACGAGCAGTACTTC. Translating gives CASSRHRVEDYEQYF.

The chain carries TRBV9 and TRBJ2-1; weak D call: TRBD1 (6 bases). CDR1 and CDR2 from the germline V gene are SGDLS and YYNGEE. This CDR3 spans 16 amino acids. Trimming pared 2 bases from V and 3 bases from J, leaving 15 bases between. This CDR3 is CASSVSGTTVYNEQFF. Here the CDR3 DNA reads TGTGCCAGCAGCGTCTCCGGGACAACGGTCTACAATGAGCAGTTCTTC. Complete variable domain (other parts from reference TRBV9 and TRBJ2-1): DSGVTQTPKHLITATGQRVTLRCSPRSGDLSVYWYQQSLDQGLQFLIQYYNGEERAKGNILERFSAQQFPDLHSELNLSSLELGDSALYFCASSVSGTTVYNEQFFGPGTRLTVL.

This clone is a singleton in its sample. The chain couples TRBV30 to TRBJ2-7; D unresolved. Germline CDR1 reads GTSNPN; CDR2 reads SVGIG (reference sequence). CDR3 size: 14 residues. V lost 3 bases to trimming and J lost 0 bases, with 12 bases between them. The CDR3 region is CAWSNQWISYEQYF. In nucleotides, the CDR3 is TGTGCCTGGAGCAATCAGTGGATCTCCTACGAGCAGTACTTC.

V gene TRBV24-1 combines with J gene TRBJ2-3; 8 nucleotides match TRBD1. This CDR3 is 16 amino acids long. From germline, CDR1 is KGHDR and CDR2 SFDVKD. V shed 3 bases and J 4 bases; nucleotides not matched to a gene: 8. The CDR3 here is CATSDRSGGRADTQYF. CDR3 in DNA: TGTGCCACCAGTGATCGATCAGGGGGCCGAGCAGATACGCAGTATTTT.

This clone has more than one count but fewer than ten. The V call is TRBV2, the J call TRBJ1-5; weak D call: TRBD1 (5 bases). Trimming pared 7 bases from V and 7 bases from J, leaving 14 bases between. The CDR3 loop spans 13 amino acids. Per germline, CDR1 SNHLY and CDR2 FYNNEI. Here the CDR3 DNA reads TGTGCCAGCACTTTCGTTGGGGACCAGCCCCAGCATTTT. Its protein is CASTFVGDQPQHF.

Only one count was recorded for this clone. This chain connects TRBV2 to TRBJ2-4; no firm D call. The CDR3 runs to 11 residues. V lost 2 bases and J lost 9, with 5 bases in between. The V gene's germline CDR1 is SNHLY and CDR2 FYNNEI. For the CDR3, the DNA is TGTGCCAGCAGTGAAATGGGCATTCAGTACTTC. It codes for CASSEMGIQYF.

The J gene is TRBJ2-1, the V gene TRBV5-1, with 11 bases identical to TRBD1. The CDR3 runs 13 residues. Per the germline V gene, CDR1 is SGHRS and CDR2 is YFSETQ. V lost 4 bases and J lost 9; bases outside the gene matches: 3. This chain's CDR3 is CASSLGTGGEQFF. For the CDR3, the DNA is TGCGCCAGCAGCCTCGGGACAGGGGGTGAGCAGTTCTTC.

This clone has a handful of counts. CDR3 nucleotide sequence: TGTGCCAGCAGTGTAGGGTTTGTAGAAAAACTGTTTTTT. Encoded protein: CASSVGFVEKLFF. The V call is TRBV2, the J call TRBJ1-4; the D is unclear. There are 13 residues in the CDR3. The germline V and J ends were trimmed by 4 bases and 8 bases, with 11 bases remaining between them. CDR1 is SNHLY and CDR2 is FYNNEI in the germline V gene.

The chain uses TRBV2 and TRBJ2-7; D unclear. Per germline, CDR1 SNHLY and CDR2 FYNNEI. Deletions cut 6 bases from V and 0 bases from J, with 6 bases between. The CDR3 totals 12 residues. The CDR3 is CASRGTSYEQYF. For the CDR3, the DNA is TGTGCCAGCAGGGGCACCTCCTACGAGCAGTACTTC.

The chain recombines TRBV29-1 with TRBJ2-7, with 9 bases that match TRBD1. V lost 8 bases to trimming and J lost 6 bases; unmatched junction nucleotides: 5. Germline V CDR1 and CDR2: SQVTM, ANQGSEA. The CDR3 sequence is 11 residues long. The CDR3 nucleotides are TGCAGCATCGACAGGGGGGGCGAGCAGTACTTC. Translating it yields CSIDRGGEQYF.

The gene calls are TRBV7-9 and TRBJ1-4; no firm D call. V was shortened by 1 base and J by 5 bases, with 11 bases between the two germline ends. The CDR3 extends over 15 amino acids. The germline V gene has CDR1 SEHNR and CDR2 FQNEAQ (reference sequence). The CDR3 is CASSLESGTNEKLFF. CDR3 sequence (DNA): TGTGCCAGCAGCTTAGAATCGGGCACAAATGAAAAACTGTTTTTT.

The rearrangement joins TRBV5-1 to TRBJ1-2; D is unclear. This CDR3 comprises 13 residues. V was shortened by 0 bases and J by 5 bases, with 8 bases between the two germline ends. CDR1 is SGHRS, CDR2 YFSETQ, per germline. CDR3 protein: CASSLATDYGYTF. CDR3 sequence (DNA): TGCGCCAGCAGCTTGGCAACAGATTATGGCTACACCTTC. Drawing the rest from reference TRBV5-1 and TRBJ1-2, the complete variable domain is KAGVTQTPRYLIKTRGQQVTLSCSPISGHRSVSWYQQTPGQGLQFLFEYFSETQRNKGNFPGRFSGRQFSNSRSEMNVSTLELGDSALYLCASSLATDYGYTFGSGTRLTVV.

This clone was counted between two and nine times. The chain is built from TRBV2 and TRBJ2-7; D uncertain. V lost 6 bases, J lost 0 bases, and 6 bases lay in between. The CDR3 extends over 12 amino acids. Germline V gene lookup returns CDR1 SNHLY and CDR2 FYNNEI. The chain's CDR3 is CASSGFSYEQYF. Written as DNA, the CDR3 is TGTGCCAGCAGCGGCTTCTCCTACGAGCAGTACTTC.

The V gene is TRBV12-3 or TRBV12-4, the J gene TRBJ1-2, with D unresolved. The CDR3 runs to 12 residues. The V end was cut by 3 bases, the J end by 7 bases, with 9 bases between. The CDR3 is CASSLGYSGYTF. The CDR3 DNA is TGTGCCAGCAGTTTGGGGTACAGTGGCTACACCTTC.

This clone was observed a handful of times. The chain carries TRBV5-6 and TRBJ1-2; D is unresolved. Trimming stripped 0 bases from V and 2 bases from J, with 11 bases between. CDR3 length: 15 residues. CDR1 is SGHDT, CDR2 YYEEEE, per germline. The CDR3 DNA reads TGTGCCAGCAGCTTGGCCTCACTGACCAACTATGGCTACACCTTC. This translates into CASSLASLTNYGYTF.

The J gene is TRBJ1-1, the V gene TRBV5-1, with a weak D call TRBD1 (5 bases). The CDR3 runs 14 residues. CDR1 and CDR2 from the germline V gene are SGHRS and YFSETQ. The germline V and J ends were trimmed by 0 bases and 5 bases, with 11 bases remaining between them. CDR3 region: CASSLAGMRTEAFF. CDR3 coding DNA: TGCGCCAGCAGCTTGGCAGGGATGAGGACTGAAGCTTTCTTT.

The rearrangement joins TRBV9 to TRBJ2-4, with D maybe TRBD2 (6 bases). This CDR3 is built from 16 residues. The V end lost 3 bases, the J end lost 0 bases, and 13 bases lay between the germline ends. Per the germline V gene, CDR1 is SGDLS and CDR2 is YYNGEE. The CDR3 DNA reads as TGTGCCAGCAGCGAGATGGGGGGATTAGCCAAAAACATTCAGTACTTC. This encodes CASSEMGGLAKNIQYF.

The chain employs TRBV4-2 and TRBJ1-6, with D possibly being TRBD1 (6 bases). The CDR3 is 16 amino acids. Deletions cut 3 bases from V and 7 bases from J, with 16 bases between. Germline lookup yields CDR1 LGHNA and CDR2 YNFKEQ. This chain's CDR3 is CASSHRRGGGNSPLHF. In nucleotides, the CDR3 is TGTGCCAGCAGCCACCGAAGGGGGGGAGGAAATTCACCCCTCCACTTT.

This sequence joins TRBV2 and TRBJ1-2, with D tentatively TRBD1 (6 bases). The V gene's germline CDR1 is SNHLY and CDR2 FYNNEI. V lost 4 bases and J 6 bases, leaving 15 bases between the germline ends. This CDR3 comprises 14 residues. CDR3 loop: CASSARGGGNGYTF. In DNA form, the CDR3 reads TGTGCCAGCAGTGCAAGGGGGGGAGGGAATGGCTACACCTTC.